The entry that follows covers one T cell receptor (beta chain) sequence. The antigen remains undetermined. The time point was: patch test 2, 6 weeks after DPC sensitization. Described treatment: therapeutic diphenylcyclopropenone sensitization with weekly scalp DPC. Total RNA was isolated from unfractionated whole blood. This sample was included in a study of human T cells and chemical hapten exposure. Findings of the study overall: In comparison with controls, expanded TCRs gave rise to a significantly larger number of large CDR3 similarity clusters.

Individual cDNA molecules had unique molecular identifiers attached to them by the library. In TCRdb, the RACE reads were re-called with MiXCR into one record per CDR3 protein. The sample holds about 350,000 distinct CDR3 sequences; over 6% are singletons and the top ten take roughly 5.4%. Germline V lookup: CDR1 SEHNR, CDR2 FQNEAQ (reference sequence). V lost 3 bases to trimming and J lost 6 bases, with 5 bases between them. This CDR3 has 11 amino acids. The chain carries TRBV7-9 and TRBJ1-2; tentative D call: TRBD1 (5 bases). The sequence came from a young woman with alopecia areata. Some clones in this sample may be carry-over from other donors' samples. The sequencing used whole blood, collected in connection with sensitization to the hapten diphenylcyclopropenone (DPC). The CDR3 bases are TGTGCCAGCAGCTTGACAGATGGCTACACCTTC. Its translation is CASSLTDGYTF.